This T cell receptor (beta chain) was identified during a study of response to subunit inactivated influenza vaccine. Study observations and caveats: Each seasonal influenza vaccination recruits few new T cells, the authors suggested.

To note about this clonotype: The antigen remains undetermined. An end of the junction differs from the germline gene, which may be a read error.

This CDR3 region has 14 residues. Germline V gene lookup returns CDR1 SGDLS and CDR2 YYNGEE. One entry per CDR3 protein results from TCRdb running MiXCR on the RT-PCR reads. The sample carries about 700,000 distinct CDR3 sequences, around a sixth recorded once. The input for sequencing was PBMCs from blood, taken about 12 days after vaccination. This clonotype was sampled from a man in his fifties or sixties who received an inactivated influenza vaccine. V gene TRBV9 combines with J gene TRBJ2-5; D is uncertain. The CDR3, as DNA: TGTGCCTGCAGCGTAGGCGAGGCGAGTGAGACCCAGTACTTC. Protein product: CACSVGEASETQYF.